The present T cell receptor beta chain was sequenced within a study of T cells in Graves' hyperthyroidism and ophthalmopathy. Germline V CDR1 and CDR2: MNHEY, SVGAGI. CDR3 size: 13 residues. After removal of 6 bases from V and 7 bases from J, the junction contained 7 bases not matched to a gene. Isolation of PBMCs was performed on around 9.3 ml fresh peripheral blood. Using RNA transcripts as the source, TCR beta CDR3 regions were amplified. Using the HTBI primer set, a first-round RT-PCR was run on the TCR CDR3. TCRdb called the multiplex PCR reads again in MiXCR, with one record for every CDR3 protein. The sample carries hundreds of thousands of distinct CDR3 sequences, approximately 26% recorded once. This clonotype was detected ten times or more.

The sample comprised blood. The V gene is TRBV6-5, the J gene TRBJ1-2; 8 bases line up with TRBD1. This TCR was recovered from a man between 35 and 55 years old with Graves' hyperthyroidism that later progressed to Graves' ophthalmopathy. The chain's CDR3 is CASSLGQGGGYTF. The CDR3 region has the DNA TGTGCCAGCAGCCTTGGACAGGGTGGTGGCTACACCTTC.